A selection of T cell receptor beta chains follows, all from one sample in a study of T cell responses to AZD1222 COVID-19 vaccine. Sequencing was performed with immunoSEQ multiplex PCR; in TCRdb, only in-frame clones are kept and a portion is missing. The data contain more than 95,000 clones, about 90% of them singletons. The material was peripheral blood, obtained on day 0 of AZD1222 vaccination. Receptor source: an adult in good health. CDR3s include the opening cysteine and the closing phenylalanine or tryptophan.

CDR3 protein: CASSVGQGADGNTIYF
J gene: TRBJ1-3
V gene: TRBV6-1

CDR3 protein: CASSLGTSGRNEQFF
J gene: TRBJ2-1
V gene: TRBV27

CDR3 protein: CASSPHRNNEQFF
J gene: TRBJ2-1
V gene: TRBV11-2

CDR3 protein: CASSRTGENTEAFF
J gene: TRBJ1-1
V gene: TRBV5-1

CDR3 protein: CASSQLRPSGANVLTF
J gene: TRBJ2-6
V gene: TRBV28

CDR3 protein: CASSLNWNTEAFF
J gene: TRBJ1-1
V gene: TRBV28

CDR3 protein: CASSPLGVNEQFF
J gene: TRBJ2-1
V gene: TRBV18

CDR3 protein: CASSQPDRNTGELFF
J gene: TRBJ2-2
V gene: TRBV5-8

CDR3 protein: CASSPKTGTSGGNTGELFF
J gene: TRBJ2-2
V gene: TRBV7-7

CDR3 protein: CATSREFSTAREGYTF
J gene: TRBJ1-2
V gene: TRBV15

CDR3 protein: CASSQGVRGGEEKLFF
J gene: TRBJ1-4
V gene: TRBV4-2

CDR3 protein: CASNGQAQETQYF
J gene: TRBJ2-5
V gene: TRBV7-9

CDR3 protein: CASSLGGLAINEQFF
J gene: TRBJ2-1
V gene: TRBV5-4

CDR3 protein: CASSRQGTGQPQHF
J gene: TRBJ1-5
V gene: TRBV18

CDR3 protein: CAIRNSGANVLTF
J gene: TRBJ2-6
V gene: TRBV10-3

CDR3 protein: CASSPMAGESSGNTIYF
J gene: TRBJ1-3
V gene: TRBV5-1

CDR3 protein: CASSLAQGRSEKLFF
J gene: TRBJ1-4
V gene: TRBV7-2

CDR3 protein: CASSDDRAPGAYGYTF
J gene: TRBJ1-2
V gene: TRBV6-2/TRBV6-3

CDR3 protein: CASSLSAASQETQYF
J gene: TRBJ2-5
V gene: TRBV7-2

CDR3 protein: CASSLAAGGSYNEQFF
J gene: TRBJ2-1
V gene: TRBV7-2

CDR3 protein: CASSRGQGNTIYF
J gene: TRBJ1-3
V gene: TRBV7-2

CDR3 protein: CASSSPISGGPFYEQYF
J gene: TRBJ2-7
V gene: TRBV7-6

CDR3 protein: CASSPPGGNYNEQFF
J gene: TRBJ2-1
V gene: TRBV6-5

CDR3 protein: CASRGYANTGELFF
J gene: TRBJ2-2
V gene: TRBV25-1

CDR3 protein: CASSPGTGGPETQYF
J gene: TRBJ2-5
V gene: TRBV19

CDR3 protein: CAISEGGHLNTDTQYF
J gene: TRBJ2-3
V gene: TRBV10-3

CDR3 protein: CAISGASGWDEQFF
J gene: TRBJ2-1
V gene: TRBV10-3

CDR3 protein: CASKSWREKNEKLFF
J gene: TRBJ1-4
V gene: TRBV6-5

CDR3 protein: CASSIGTGLVGYTF
J gene: TRBJ1-2
V gene: TRBV5-6

CDR3 protein: CASSQSLGAGGKDTQYF
J gene: TRBJ2-3
V gene: TRBV3-1/TRBV3-2

CDR3 protein: CASSVAVNTEAFF
J gene: TRBJ1-1
V gene: TRBV9

CDR3 protein: CASSYPDLEAVYGYTF
J gene: TRBJ1-2
V gene: TRBV28

CDR3 protein: CASSPWKADGLNQPQHF
J gene: TRBJ1-5
V gene: TRBV18

CDR3 protein: CASSFKNTEAFF
J gene: TRBJ1-1
V gene: TRBV7-2

CDR3 protein: CASSIDRDSEQFF
J gene: TRBJ2-1
V gene: TRBV19

CDR3 protein: CASSLDGPYGYTF
J gene: TRBJ1-2
V gene: TRBV7-2

CDR3 protein: CASSYSSSGIYEQYF
J gene: TRBJ2-7
V gene: TRBV6-2/TRBV6-3

CDR3 protein: CASSFSGSNTEAFF
J gene: TRBJ1-1
V gene: TRBV13